The 3 T cell receptor beta chains below were found in one sample sequenced in a study of blood T cells in healthy people across ages. Alongside a J-beta primer mix, a sample-barcoded 5' primer served in a second PCR lasting roughly 6 to 11 cycles. MiXCR was run by TCRdb on the 5' RACE reads, yielding one entry per CDR3 protein. The sample has around 1,100,000 distinct CDR3 sequences, 35% to 40% seen once. The specimen was blood. The source of these receptors is a young man in good health.

This clonotype was counted a few times. The gene calls are TRBV6-6 and TRBJ1-2; 7 nucleotides line up with TRBD1. In germline, CDR1 is MNHNY, CDR2 SVGAGI (reference sequence). Trimming took 6 bases from V and 5 from J; bases not matched to a gene: 6. This CDR3 has 13 amino acids. CDR3 nucleotide sequence: TGTGCCAGCAGACCCGACAGGGAGTATGGCTACACCTTC. Protein sequence: CASRPDREYGYTF.

This chain uses TRBV7-2 with TRBJ2-1, with TRBD1 matching 8 bases. The CDR3 sequence is 15 residues long. Trimming removed 7 bases from V and 2 bases from J; junction bases left unmatched: 7. Germline V lookup: CDR1 SGHTA, CDR2 FQGNSA. The DNA for the CDR3 is TGTGCCAGCACCCAAGACAGGGGAACCTACAATGAGCAGTTCTTC. Translated: CASTQDRGTYNEQFF.

The J gene is TRBJ2-3, the V gene TRBV6-5, with unresolved D. CDR3 length equals 15 residues. CDR1 and CDR2 (germline): MNHEY, SVGAGI. V shed 5 bases and J shed 0 bases, with 12 bases lying between them. The CDR3 DNA reads as TGTGCCAGCAGTGTACTTTATTCTAGCACAGATACGCAGTATTTT. Translated: CASSVLYSSTDTQYF.